The following is a T cell receptor (beta chain) sequence with its context. Antigen specificity is unknown. CDR1 and CDR2 (germline): SGHVS, FQNEAQ. The V end lost 5 bases, the J end lost 9 bases, and 14 bases lay between the germline ends. The CDR3 has 13 residues. This record belongs to a study of blood T cells in healthy people across ages. Points from the study as a whole: Researchers judged that diversity estimates from one million T cells fell short of true values.

Next came a second PCR, run for roughly 7 to 12 cycles, which used a sample-barcoded 5' primer along with a J-beta primer mix. One entry per CDR3 protein results from TCRdb running MiXCR on the 5' RACE reads. The sample contains 1,500,000 or so distinct CDR3 sequences, approximately 43% of which appear only once. The rearrangement links TRBV7-8 to TRBJ2-1; D unclear. The TCR sequence derives from a young woman in good health. Sequenced: blood. CDR3 sequence: CASSQRYGGEQFF. The CDR3 bases are TGTGCCAGCAGCCAAAGGTACGGCGGTGAGCAGTTCTTC.